The 30 T cell receptor beta chains below were found in one sample sequenced in a study of T cell repertoires in cytomegalovirus infection. TCRdb recomputed calls from the reads with MiXCR, one row per CDR3 protein. This table holds 150,000 to 200,000 distinct CDR3 sequences, roughly 9% found once. Specimen: PBMCs. These receptors all come from a human donor in good health (CMV status not recorded). Some clones in this sample may be carry-over from other donors' samples.

Ten or more counts support this clonotype. The chain recombines TRBV6-2 or TRBV6-3 with TRBJ1-2, with D possibly being TRBD1 (5 bases). The CDR3 has 15 residues. Trimming took 2 bases from V and 4 from J, leaving 14 bases between them. Germline CDR1 reads MNHEY; CDR2 reads SVGEGT. CDR3 nucleotides: TGTGCCAGCAGTTACGATGCGACAGCGATCTATGGCTACACCTTC. Amino acids: CASSYDATAIYGYTF.

The chain is built from TRBV18 and TRBJ2-3; D is possibly TRBD1 (6 bases). This CDR3 contains 17 residues. V shed 5 bases and J shed 3 bases, with 21 bases lying between them. Germline V gives CDR1 KGHSH, CDR2 LQKENI. The DNA of the CDR3 is TGTGCCAGCTCATCCAACAGGGACCGCCGCAGAACAGATACGCAGTATTTT. It is translated as CASSSNRDRRRTDTQYF.

This clonotype was seen at least ten times. This chain joins TRBV7-6 and TRBJ2-2; TRBD2 matches at 7 bases. V shed 3 bases, J shed 3 bases, and the junction held 4 bases outside the gene matches. This CDR3 has 15 residues. The V gene's germline CDR1 is SGHVS and CDR2 FNYEAQ. CDR3 DNA sequence: TGTGCCAGCAGCTTGGGGGGGGTCGACACCGGGGAGCTGTTTTTT. Translated: CASSLGGVDTGELFF.

This clonotype was seen a few times. The rearrangement uses TRBV12-3 or TRBV12-4 and TRBJ1-4, with a possible D match to TRBD1 (5 bases). The CDR3 is 14 residues long. The V and J ends lost 6 bases and 6 bases respectively, with 14 bases between them. DNA for the CDR3: TGTGCCAGCAGCTCACAGGATAGGGATGAAAAACTGTTTTTT. Protein product: CASSSQDRDEKLFF.

This clonotype was recorded only once. With a much larger clone just one base away, this may be a read error. The rearrangement uses TRBV6-2 or TRBV6-3 and TRBJ2-1, with 13 bases matching TRBD2. The CDR3 is made up of 14 amino acids. Germline CDR1 and CDR2: MNHEY and SVGEGT. The CDR3 DNA sequence: TGTTCCAGCAGGCCGGGACTAGCGGGACGGGAGCAGTTCTTC. Protein sequence: CSSRPGLAGREQFF.

This clonotype was seen many times. The gene calls are TRBV10-3 and TRBJ2-7, with TRBD2 identical over 7 bases. This CDR3 comprises 13 residues. The ends lost 4 bases at V and 6 bases at J; junction bases unmatched: 6. The germline V gene has CDR1 ENHRY and CDR2 SYGVKD. CDR3 DNA sequence: TGTGCCATCAGTGGGGACCCGGGGGGCGAGCAGTACTTC. This translates into CAISGDPGGEQYF.

This clonotype was counted at least ten times. CDR3 coding DNA: TGTGCCAGCAGCACCCTGCGGGACAGGGAAGAGACCCAGTACTTC. Translation gives CASSTLRDREETQYF. The chain has TRBV7-9 and TRBJ2-5, with 9 bases matching TRBD1. After removal of 5 bases from V and 3 bases from J, the junction contained 7 bases not matched to a gene. The CDR3 runs 15 residues. Germline-derived CDR1 and CDR2 are SEHNR and FQNEAQ (reference sequence). Based on the CDR3 plus reference TRBV7-9 and TRBJ2-5, the full variable domain is DTGVSQNPRHKITKRGQNVTFRCDPISEHNRLYWYRQTLGQGPEFLTYFQNEAQLEKSRLLSDRFSAERPKGSFSTLEIQRTEQGDSAMYLCASSTLRDREETQYFGPGTRLLVL.

The chain links TRBV7-9 to TRBJ2-5; 8 nucleotides match TRBD2. The CDR3 extends over 15 amino acids. The trim removed 5 bases at V and 1 base at J, leaving 6 bases unmatched. Germline CDR1 reads SEHNR; CDR2 reads FQNEAQ (reference sequence). The DNA of the CDR3 is TGTGCCAGCAGCCCTGGACTAGCTGCCCAAGAGACCCAGTACTTC. Its protein product is CASSPGLAAQETQYF. Variable domain in full (rest from reference TRBV7-9 and TRBJ2-5): DTGVSQNPRHKITKRGQNVTFRCDPISEHNRLYWYRQTLGQGPEFLTYFQNEAQLEKSRLLSDRFSAERPKGSFSTLEIQRTEQGDSAMYLCASSPGLAAQETQYFGPGTRLLVL.

In its sample, this clonotype was seen many times. The chain links TRBV7-2 to TRBJ1-2; D is ambiguous. CDR1 and CDR2 (germline): SGHTA, FQGNSA. V lost 5 bases, J lost 0 bases, and 7 bases lay in between. This CDR3 is built from 13 residues. CDR3 region: CASSEDTNYGYTF. The CDR3 nucleotides are TGTGCCAGCAGCGAAGACACTAACTATGGCTACACCTTC.

This clonotype was picked up many times. The rearrangement uses TRBV20-1 and TRBJ2-7, with a weak D call TRBD1 (6 bases). This CDR3 has 14 residues. The germline V gene encodes CDR1 DFQATT and CDR2 SNEGSKA (reference sequence). The V end lost 3 bases, the J end lost 2 bases, and 14 bases lay between the germline ends. Here the CDR3 DNA reads TGCAGTGCTAGGGTAGGCAGGGGCACCTACGAGCAGTACTTC. Encoded protein: CSARVGRGTYEQYF.

This clonotype was counted at least ten times. The gene calls are TRBV28 and TRBJ2-1; D not resolved. This CDR3 is 15 amino acids long. V was shortened by 6 bases and J by 2 bases, with 14 bases between the two germline ends. Germline V gene sequence: CDR1 MDHEN, CDR2 SYDVKM. The CDR3 is CASRLEWLPYNEQFF. The CDR3 DNA follows: TGTGCCAGCAGGCTCGAGTGGCTCCCCTACAATGAGCAGTTCTTC.

In its sample, this clonotype was seen many times. This chain links TRBV28 with TRBJ2-5; 11 nucleotides match TRBD2. There are 16 residues in the CDR3. J lost 5 bases, V lost 3 bases, and 8 bases had no gene match. Germline lookup yields CDR1 MDHEN and CDR2 SYDVKM. The CDR3 spells CASSLGLAVGVETQYF. CDR3 sequence (DNA): TGTGCCAGCAGTTTGGGACTAGCGGTAGGGGTCGAGACCCAGTACTTC.

J is TRBJ2-5 and V is TRBV28; the match to TRBD2 covers 8 bases. After removal of 6 bases from V and 0 bases from J, the junction contained 3 bases not matched to a gene. This CDR3 spans 14 amino acids. Germline V CDR1 and CDR2: MDHEN, SYDVKM. The CDR3 reads CASSREGYQETQYF. In DNA, the CDR3 is TGTGCCAGCAGCCGGGAGGGCTACCAAGAGACCCAGTACTTC.

This sequence joins TRBV10-3 and TRBJ1-2; 8 positions agree with TRBD1. The CDR3 contains 15 residues. Germline V gives CDR1 ENHRY, CDR2 SYGVKD. Germline trimming cut 0 bases from V and 4 bases from J; bases unmatched to any gene: 4. The CDR3 sequence: CAISESDGQGYGYTF. The CDR3 DNA is TGTGCCATCAGTGAGTCTGACGGACAGGGCTATGGCTACACCTTC.

A few counts support this clonotype. The V call is TRBV20-1, the J call TRBJ2-5; D is tentatively TRBD1 or TRBD2 (5 bases each). CDR3 length equals 14 residues. The germline V and J ends were trimmed by 5 bases and 7 bases, with 20 bases remaining between them. Germline CDR1 and CDR2: DFQATT and SNEGSKA (reference sequence). The CDR3 here is CSAPDEGHGPTQYF. The DNA of the CDR3 is TGCAGTGCTCCTGACGAGGGGCATGGGCCGACCCAGTACTTC.

At least ten counts were recorded for this clonotype. The V and J genes are TRBV6-2 or TRBV6-3 and TRBJ2-1; 13 bases agree with TRBD2. CDR3 length: 17 amino acids. Germline CDR1 MNHEY, CDR2 SVGEGT. The V gene end was trimmed by 0 bases and the J gene end by 2 bases; junction bases not matched to a gene: 1. The CDR3 bases are TGTGCCAGCAGTTACTCGACTAGCGGGAGGCCCTACAATGAGCAGTTCTTC. Protein: CASSYSTSGRPYNEQFF.

This clonotype was counted ten times or more. The CDR3: CASSLVSNVLTF. The CDR3 DNA reads as TGTGCCAGCAGTTTAGTTTCCAACGTCCTGACTTTC. This chain uses TRBV12-3 or TRBV12-4 with TRBJ2-6; D is ambiguous. V lost 1 base, J lost 8 bases, and 3 bases lay in between. The CDR3 length is 12 residues.

This clonotype came up a few times. The genes are TRBV11-2 and TRBJ2-3; 7 nucleotides match TRBD2. Germline CDR1 reads SGHAT; CDR2 reads FQNNGV. This CDR3 has 18 residues. The V and J ends lost 1 base and 3 bases, in that order; junction bases with no gene match: 13. In nucleotides, the CDR3 is TGTGCCAGCAGCTTAGTGAGCCAGCGGGGCCGTGGGACAGATACGCAGTATTTT. Amino acid sequence: CASSLVSQRGRGTDTQYF.

This clonotype was recorded at least ten times. The chain links TRBV7-2 to TRBJ2-5; 11 nucleotides agree with TRBD1. The V gene end was trimmed by 3 bases and the J gene end by 4 bases; junction bases not matched to a gene: 7. The germline gives CDR1 SGHTA, CDR2 FQGNSA. The CDR3 is 16 amino acids. The CDR3 DNA sequence: TGTGCCAGCAGCTTGTCCGGGACAGGGGGTGGAGAGACCCAGTACTTC. Amino acids: CASSLSGTGGGETQYF.

This chain joins TRBV2 and TRBJ2-5; 10 bases line up with TRBD2. Germline-derived CDR1 and CDR2 are SNHLY and FYNNEI. The CDR3 contains 13 residues. Germline trimming cut 7 bases from V and 1 base from J; bases unmatched to any gene: 0. This CDR3 reads CASTSGGQETQYF. CDR3 in DNA: TGTGCCAGCACTAGCGGGGGCCAAGAGACCCAGTACTTC.

This clonotype was recorded a few times. This chain links TRBV10-1 with TRBJ2-7; TRBD1 agrees at 11 bases. This CDR3 has 15 residues. After removal of 3 bases from V and 3 bases from J, the junction contained 4 bases not matched to a gene. The germline V gene has CDR1 WNHNN and CDR2 SYGVQD (reference sequence). CDR3 DNA: TGCGCCAGCAGTGAATCCGGGACAGGGGGCTACGAGCAGTACTTC. Translating gives CASSESGTGGYEQYF.

This clonotype has ten or more counts. The V and J genes are TRBV6-4 and TRBJ2-5; D gene unclear. The CDR3 sequence is 15 residues long. Germline loops: CDR1 MRHNA, CDR2 SNTAGT. V was cut by 6 bases and J by 2 bases, with 16 bases left in between. The CDR3 loop reads CASSWEDFEQETQYF. Here the CDR3 DNA reads TGTGCCAGCAGCTGGGAAGACTTTGAACAAGAGACCCAGTACTTC.

In this sample, this clonotype turned up many times. The chain joins TRBV7-2 to TRBJ1-2; a weak D match, TRBD1 (6 bases). Trimming removed 4 bases at V and 7 bases at J, with 13 bases between. The germline CDR1 and CDR2 sequences are SGHTA and FQGNSA. The CDR3 sequence is 13 residues long. This CDR3 is CASSWRGAGGYTF. CDR3 nucleotides: TGTGCCAGCAGCTGGCGGGGGGCAGGTGGCTACACCTTC. Drawing the rest from reference TRBV7-2 and TRBJ1-2, the complete variable domain is GAGVSQSPSNKVTEKGKDVELRCDPISGHTALYWYRQSLGQGLEFLIYFQGNSAPDKSGLPSDRFSAERTGGSVSTLTIQRTQQEDSAVYLCASSWRGAGGYTFGSGTRLTVV.

Ten or more counts support this clonotype. This chain joins TRBV7-2 and TRBJ2-2, with no clear D. The CDR3 spans 12 residues. Trimming removed 1 base at V and 7 bases at J, with 4 bases between. Per the germline V gene, CDR1 is SGHTA and CDR2 is FQGNSA. CDR3 bases: TGTGCCAGCAGCTTAGTGGGCGGGGAGCTGTTTTTT. Its protein is CASSLVGGELFF. Using reference TRBV7-2 and TRBJ2-2 for the parts outside the CDR3, the full variable domain is GAGVSQSPSNKVTEKGKDVELRCDPISGHTALYWYRQSLGQGLEFLIYFQGNSAPDKSGLPSDRFSAERTGGSVSTLTIQRTQQEDSAVYLCASSLVGGELFFGEGSRLTVL.

There are many counts of this clonotype. V usage is TRBV28 and J usage is TRBJ2-5; possible D gene TRBD1, 6 bases. V lost 10 bases and J lost 5, with 20 bases in between. The CDR3 is 14 amino acids. Germline V gene lookup returns CDR1 MDHEN and CDR2 SYDVKM. Written as DNA, the CDR3 is TGTGCCACCACTCGAGCAGGGGTAGGCGAGACCCAGTACTTC. Residues: CATTRAGVGETQYF.

The rearrangement uses TRBV10-2 and TRBJ2-7; D gene uncertain. The length of the CDR3 is 11 residues. Germline V gene data show CDR1 as WSHSY and CDR2 as SAAADI. V was shortened by 10 bases and J by 7 bases, with 14 bases between the two germline ends. Here the CDR3 reads CATTMAAEQYF. The CDR3 region has the DNA TGCGCCACCACGATGGCGGCGGAGCAGTACTTC.

This clonotype appeared a few times. The V gene is TRBV28, the J gene TRBJ2-7; TRBD2 matches 11 bases. The CDR3 is made up of 15 amino acids. Germline lookup yields CDR1 MDHEN and CDR2 SYDVKM. V lost 3 bases and J lost 2; bases outside the gene matches: 3. This CDR3 is CASSFRGLAAYEQYF. The CDR3 DNA reads TGTGCCAGCAGTTTTCGGGGACTAGCGGCCTACGAGCAGTACTTC.

This clonotype has a count of ten or more. The rearrangement joins TRBV3-1 to TRBJ2-1, with D uncertain. Trimming left V 0 bases short and J 1 base short, with 13 bases between. Germline V gives CDR1 LGHDT, CDR2 YNNKEL (reference sequence). The CDR3 totals 17 residues. CDR3 protein: CASSQDLSGASYNEQFF. CDR3 sequence (DNA): TGTGCCAGCAGCCAAGATCTTAGTGGAGCGTCCTACAATGAGCAGTTCTTC.

Many counts were recorded for this clonotype. The CDR3 is CASSYWDRNTEAFF. CDR3 nucleotide sequence: TGTGCCAGCAGTTACTGGGACAGAAACACTGAAGCTTTCTTT. This chain joins TRBV6-5 and TRBJ1-1; 7 bases are shared with TRBD1. Per germline, CDR1 MNHEY and CDR2 SVGAGI. The V segment lost 1 base and the J segment 2 bases; nucleotides outside the gene matches: 1. The CDR3 has 14 residues.

This clonotype appeared a few times. V usage is TRBV20-1 and J usage is TRBJ2-2, with 14 positions matching TRBD2. The germline CDR1 and CDR2 sequences are DFQATT and SNEGSKA (reference sequence). V was clipped by 5 bases and J by 1 base; unmatched bases: 6. CDR3 size: 17 residues. DNA for the CDR3: TGCAGTGCTTCCGGGACTAGCGGGGGCGAGAACACCGGGGAGCTGTTTTTT. Protein product: CSASGTSGGENTGELFF.